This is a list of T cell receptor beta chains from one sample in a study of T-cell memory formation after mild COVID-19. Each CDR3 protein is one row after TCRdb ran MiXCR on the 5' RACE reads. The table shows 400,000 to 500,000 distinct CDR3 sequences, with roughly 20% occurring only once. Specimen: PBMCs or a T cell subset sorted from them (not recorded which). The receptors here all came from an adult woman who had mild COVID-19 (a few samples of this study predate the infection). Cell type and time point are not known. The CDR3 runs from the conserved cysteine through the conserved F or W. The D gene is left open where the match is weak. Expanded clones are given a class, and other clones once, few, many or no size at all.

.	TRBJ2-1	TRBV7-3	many	TGTGCCAGCAGCTCCGGGGCACGTACCTACAATGAGCAGTTCTTC	CASSSGARTYNEQFF
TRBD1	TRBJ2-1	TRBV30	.	TGTGCCTGGATTGTCAGGGGGTACTACAATGAGCAGTTCTTC	CAWIVRGYYNEQFF
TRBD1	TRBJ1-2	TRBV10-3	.	TGTGCCATCAGTGCAAAGGGACAGGGGGCGTTTGGCTACACCTTC	CAISAKGQGAFGYTF
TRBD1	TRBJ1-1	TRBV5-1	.	TGCGCCAGCCGACAGGGCGTGGTGAACACTGAAGCTTTCTTT	CASRQGVVNTEAFF
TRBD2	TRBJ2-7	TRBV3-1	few	TGTGCCAGCAGCCAGCCGGGAGGGGGGTACGAGCAGTACTTC	CASSQPGGGYEQYF
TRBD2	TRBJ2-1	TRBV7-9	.	TGTGCCAGCAGCTCACCCGGGGGGAGGGAGGGCAATGAGCAGTTCTTC	CASSSPGGREGNEQFF
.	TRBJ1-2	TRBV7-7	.	TGTGCTAGCAGCTTAGCAATGACCTGGGGCTATGGCTACACCTTC	CASSLAMTWGYGYTF
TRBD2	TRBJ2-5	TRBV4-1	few	TGCGCCAGCAGCCGTGGTGGTAGCGGGGTACAAGAGACCCAGTACTTC	CASSRGGSGVQETQYF
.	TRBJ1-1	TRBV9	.	TGTGCCAGCAGCGTAGTTTCGGGGAACACTGAAGCTTTCTTT	CASSVVSGNTEAFF
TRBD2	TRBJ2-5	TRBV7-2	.	TGTGCCAGCAGCATCTCTCTTAGCGGGATTCAAGAGACCCAGTACTTC	CASSISLSGIQETQYF
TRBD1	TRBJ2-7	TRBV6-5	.	TGTGCCAGCAGCGACAGGGGGATAGGTTCCTACGAGCAGTACTTC	CASSDRGIGSYEQYF
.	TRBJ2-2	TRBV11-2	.	TGTGCCAGCAGCTCCCTTTTACGGAACACCGGGGAGCTGTTTTTT	CASSSLLRNTGELFF
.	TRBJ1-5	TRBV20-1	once	TGCAGTGCTTCCAGACAGTACAATCAGCCCCAGCATTTT	CSASRQYNQPQHF
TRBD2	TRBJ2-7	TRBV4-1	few	TGCGCCAGCAGCCAAGTTACTAGCGGGGCCTACGAGCAGTACTTC	CASSQVTSGAYEQYF
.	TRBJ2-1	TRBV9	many	TGTGCCAGCAGCGTAGCTCCGGCAGGGTCCTACAATGAGCAGTTCTTC	CASSVAPAGSYNEQFF
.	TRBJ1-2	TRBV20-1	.	TGCAGTGCACGTGACAGACTTTATGGCTACACCTTC	CSARDRLYGYTF
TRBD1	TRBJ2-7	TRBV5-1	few	TGCGCCAGCAGCTTGGGACAGGGTAACGAGCAGTACTTC	CASSLGQGNEQYF
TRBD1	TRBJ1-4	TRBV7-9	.	TGTGCCAGCAGCTTAGGGACAGGGGGCCGGCCTAATGAAAAACTGTTTTTT	CASSLGTGGRPNEKLFF
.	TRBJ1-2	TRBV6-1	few	TGTGCCAGCAGTGAGGGACTTTACTATGGCTACACCTTC	CASSEGLYYGYTF
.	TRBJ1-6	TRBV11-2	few	TGTGCCAGCAGCTTAGGCGGGGGTACAGGCTCACCCCTCCACTTT	CASSLGGGTGSPLHF
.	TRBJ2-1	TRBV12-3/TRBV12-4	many	TGTGCCAGCAGTGCCCCCGGGGGCCCCTACAATGAGCAGTTCTTC	CASSAPGGPYNEQFF
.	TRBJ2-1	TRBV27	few	TGTGCCAGCAGCGCGGACAGCCTCTCCTACAATGAGCAGTTCTTC	CASSADSLSYNEQFF
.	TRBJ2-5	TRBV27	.	TGTGCCAGCAGTTTGTATTACAGTGGGGGCGAAGAGACCCAGTACTTC	CASSLYYSGGEETQYF
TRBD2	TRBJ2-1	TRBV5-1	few	TGCGCCAGCAGGGGGTCTAGCGGGGAGTATGAGCAGTTCTTC	CASRGSSGEYEQFF
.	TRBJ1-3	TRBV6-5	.	TGTGCCAGCAGATACCGACGGACCTCTGGAAACACCATATATTTT	CASRYRRTSGNTIYF
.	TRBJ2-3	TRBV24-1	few	TGTGCCACCAGTGCTAGCTCTCTAGCTGCTACGCAGTATTTT	CATSASSLAATQYF
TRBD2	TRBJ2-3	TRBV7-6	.	TGTGCCAGCAGCTTAGCAGGGACTAGCGGGGATACGCAGTATTTT	CASSLAGTSGDTQYF
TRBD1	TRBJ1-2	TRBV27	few	TGTGCCAGCAGTTCCCATGGACAGGGGGCGAATGGCTACACCTTC	CASSSHGQGANGYTF
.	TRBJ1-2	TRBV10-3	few	TGTGCCATCAGATCGAGAGGGGATGGCTACACCTTC	CAIRSRGDGYTF
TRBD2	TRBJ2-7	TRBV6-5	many	TGTGCCAGCACTCGACTAGCCCGGCCCCCAAGCTCCTACGAGCAGTACTTC	CASTRLARPPSSYEQYF
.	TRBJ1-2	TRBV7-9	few	TGTGCCAGCAGTCCACGAGGGCTAGGCGTTAGTGGCTACACCTTC	CASSPRGLGVSGYTF
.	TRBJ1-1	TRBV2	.	TGTGCCAGCAGCAGTATCACCTCGGGCACTGAAGCTTTCTTT	CASSSITSGTEAFF
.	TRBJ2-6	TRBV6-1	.	TGTGCCAGCAGCCCAATAAACTCTGGGGCCAACGTCCTGACTTTC	CASSPINSGANVLTF
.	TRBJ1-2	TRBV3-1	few	TGTGCCAGCAGCCATCGTTCAGGGTCGGCGTATGGCTACACCTTC	CASSHRSGSAYGYTF
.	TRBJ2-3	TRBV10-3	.	TGTGCCATCAGTGGTAGCGGCCGGGGGACAGATACGCAGTATTTT	CAISGSGRGTDTQYF
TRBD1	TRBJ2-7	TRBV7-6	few	TGTGCCAGCAGCATCCGACAGGGTTCCGGCGAGCAGTACTTC	CASSIRQGSGEQYF
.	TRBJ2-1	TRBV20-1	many	TGCAGTGCTAGAGATCCAGACACCCGCTCCTACAATGAGCAGTTCTTC	CSARDPDTRSYNEQFF
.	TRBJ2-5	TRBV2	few	TGTGCCAGCAGTGAGGTGCAGTACCAAGAGACCCAGTACTTC	CASSEVQYQETQYF
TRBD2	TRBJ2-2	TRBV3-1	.	TGTGCCAGCAGCCTACAAACGTGGGCTAGCGGGTGGAACACCGGGGAGCTGTTTTTT	CASSLQTWASGWNTGELFF
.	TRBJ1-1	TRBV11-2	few	TGTGCCAGCAGCACGCTGACTTCCGGGACTTACAACACTGAAGCTTTCTTT	CASSTLTSGTYNTEAFF
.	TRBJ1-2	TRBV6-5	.	TGTGCCAGCAGTTTCGGACCCCTTTATGGCTACACCTTC	CASSFGPLYGYTF
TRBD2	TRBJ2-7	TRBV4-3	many	TGCGCCAGCAGCATTACCGGGACTAGCGGCTCCTACGAGCAGTACTTC	CASSITGTSGSYEQYF
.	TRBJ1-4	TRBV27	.	TGTGCCAGCACTACAGCATTGAGGGAAAAACTGTTTTTT	CASTTALREKLFF
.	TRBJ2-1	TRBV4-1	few	TGCGCCAGCAGCCAAAGTAATACAGGGTCGGGATACAATGAGCAGTTCTTC	CASSQSNTGSGYNEQFF
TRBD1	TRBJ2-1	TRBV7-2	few	TGTGCCAGCAGCTCAGGACAGGGGTTCTCCAATGAGCAGTTCTTC	CASSSGQGFSNEQFF
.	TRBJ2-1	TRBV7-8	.	TGTGCCAGCAGCTTAGTTCTGTCGCAGCCGTTCTTC	CASSLVLSQPFF
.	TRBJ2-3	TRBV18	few	TGTGCCAGCGCTCGTCCCGGGGGTACGCAGTATTTT	CASARPGGTQYF
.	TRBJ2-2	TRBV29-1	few	TGCAGCGTCTCCGGGGGATCCACCGGGGAGCTGTTTTTT	CSVSGGSTGELFF
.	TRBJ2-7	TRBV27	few	TGTGCCAGCAGTTACTCAGGGTTCGAGCAGTACTTC	CASSYSGFEQYF
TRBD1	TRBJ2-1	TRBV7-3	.	TGTGCCAGCAGCTTATTTGGTAGTGGGACAGGTTACAGTGAGCAGTTCTTC	CASSLFGSGTGYSEQFF
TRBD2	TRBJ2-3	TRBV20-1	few	TGCAGTGCTAGTAGGCTCGGTAGCGGGATTGGAGATACGCAGTATTTT	CSASRLGSGIGDTQYF
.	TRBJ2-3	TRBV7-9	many	TGTGCCAGCAGCTTATCGGGAGATACGCAGTATTTT	CASSLSGDTQYF
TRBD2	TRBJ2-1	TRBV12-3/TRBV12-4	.	TGTGCCAGCAGTTCAGCGGGACTAGCGGATTACAATGAGCAGTTCTTC	CASSSAGLADYNEQFF